This TCR beta chain was sequenced in a study of vaccination effects on CD4 cells after COVID-19. Study-level information: Participants completed two doses of the BNT162b2 or mRNA-1273 vaccine.

Turning to this clone: Its antigen is unidentified.

General study findings and limits: Clones induced by infection and by vaccine showed marked clonal contraction late after vaccination. Only a single clone (1 of 255 vaccine-induced clones in healthy vaccinees) cross-reacted with common cold coronaviruses. Limitations: small convalescent group and missing early post-infection timepoints.

V lost 3 bases and J lost 4, with 12 bases in between. The CDR3 runs to 14 residues. CDR1 and CDR2 (germline): KGHSH, LQKENI. Antigen-specific CD4+ T cells were expanded with viral peptide pools in the ViraFEST assay before sequencing. Researchers isolated CD4+ T cells once approximately ten days of culture had elapsed. Neither prior SARS-CoV-2 infection nor positive nucleocapsid antibodies were present in the vaccine recipients. Libraries were prepared by immunoSEQ multiplex PCR; TCRdb keeps only in-frame clonotypes and omits some of them. Here the sample spans some 69,000 clones, 60% to 80% being singletons.

This sequence joins TRBV18 and TRBJ1-1; maybe TRBD1 (5 bases). The sequencing here drew on CD4+ T cells from PBMCs cultured with HCoV-NL63 spike peptides, taken before COVID-19 vaccination. The TCR comes from a human donor who received a COVID-19 vaccine. The CDR3 DNA reads TGTGCCAGCTCACCCTTGGGGGTTGGCACTGAAGCTTTCTTT. It encodes CASSPLGVGTEAFF.